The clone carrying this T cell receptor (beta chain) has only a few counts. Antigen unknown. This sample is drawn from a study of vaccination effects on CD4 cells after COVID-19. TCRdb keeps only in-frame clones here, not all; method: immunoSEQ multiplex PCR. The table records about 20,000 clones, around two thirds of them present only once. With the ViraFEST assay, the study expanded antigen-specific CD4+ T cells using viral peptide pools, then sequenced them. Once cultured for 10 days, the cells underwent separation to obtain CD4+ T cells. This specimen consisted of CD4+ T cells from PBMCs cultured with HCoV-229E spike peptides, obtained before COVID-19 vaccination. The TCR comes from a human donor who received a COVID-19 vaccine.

CDR3 bases: TGTGCCAGCAGCTTAGGGGGGGGGTTGGACGAGCAGTACTTC. Protein sequence: CASSLGGGLDEQYF. This rearrangement joins TRBV7-9 to TRBJ2-7; TRBD2 agrees at 7 bases. After removal of 1 base from V and 5 bases from J, the junction contained 5 bases not matched to a gene. This CDR3 has 14 residues. Germline-derived CDR1 and CDR2 are SEHNR and FQNEAQ (reference sequence).